The 18 T cell receptor beta chains below all came from one sample that was sequenced in a study of cytomegalovirus exposure and HLA in healthy donors (dated by TCRdb to the late 2010s). The library was prepared using the immunoSEQ multiplex PCR assay. A mixture of 60 forward primers for TCR Vbeta segments and 13 reverse primers for TCR Jbeta segments was used in the multiplex PCR. Not all clones reach the TCRdb copy of this immuneACCESS table, which keeps in-frame sequences only. Checked studies attribute under half of the gap to unresolved V genes and leave the rest unexplained. For this sample the table gives approximately 210,000 clones, of which around 75% were detected only once. Approximately 0.4% of the sample lies in the top ten. Sequenced sample: PBMCs. The origin of the receptors is a male donor in good health and CMV-seropositive.

The gene calls are TRBV14 and TRBJ2-5; tentatively, D is TRBD1 (5 bases). The CDR3 is 16 residues long. The V end was cut by 0 bases, the J end by 11 bases, with 22 bases between. The germline V gene encodes CDR1 SGHDN and CDR2 FVKESK. In nucleotides, the CDR3 is TGTGCCAGCAGCCAAGACGTAGGACACTCATTATACGGGCAGTACTTC. Translating gives CASSQDVGHSLYGQYF.

The V and J genes are TRBV21-1 and TRBJ2-7; the D call TRBD1 from the table was never checked on the DNA. TRBV21-1 is a pseudogene. This CDR3 has 11 residues. The CDR3 reads CASSKQYEQYF. The DNA of the CDR3 is TGTGCCAGCAGCAAACAGTACGAGCAGTACTTC.

The gene calls are TRBV19 and TRBJ2-1, with 10 bases lining up with TRBD2. V trimming: 10 bases; J trimming: 2 bases; junction bases outside the gene matches: 8. Germline CDR1 is LNHDA and CDR2 is SQIVND (reference sequence). The CDR3 totals 15 residues. The CDR3 is CATLRTSGTYNEQFF. The CDR3 DNA sequence: TGTGCCACTCTGAGGACTAGCGGAACCTACAATGAGCAGTTCTTC.

This clone was counted a few times. The chain carries TRBV5-6 and TRBJ1-3, with D unresolved. CDR3 length: 15 amino acids. Germline V lookup: CDR1 SGHDT, CDR2 YYEEEE. V was shortened by 1 base and J by 4 bases, with 12 bases between the two germline ends. This chain's CDR3 is CASSLRGRKGNTIYF. In nucleotides, the CDR3 is TGTGCCAGCAGCTTGAGAGGCCGAAAAGGAAACACCATATATTTT. The entire variable domain, with the rest obtained from reference TRBV5-6 and TRBJ1-3, is as follows: DAGVTQSPTHLIKTRGQQVTLRCSPKSGHDTVSWYQQALGQGPQFIFQYYEEEERQRGNFPDRFSGHQFPNYSSELNVNALLLGDSALYLCASSLRGRKGNTIYFGEGSWLTVV.

A few counts support this clone. The chain combines TRBV6-6 with TRBJ2-7; 10 bases are a match to TRBD1. Trimming took 5 bases from V and 7 from J; bases not matched to a gene: 5. This CDR3 spans 13 amino acids. CDR1 and CDR2 (germline): MNHNY, SVGAGI (reference sequence). Here the CDR3 reads CASSPGTGVEQYF. DNA of the CDR3: TGTGCCAGCAGTCCCGGGACAGGGGTGGAGCAGTACTTC.

This chain joins TRBV29-1 and TRBJ2-7; maybe TRBD1 (6 bases). V lost 4 bases and J 1 base, leaving 14 bases between the germline ends. CDR3 length: 14 residues. The germline V gene encodes CDR1 SQVTM and CDR2 ANQGSEA. The CDR3 reads CSVAPYGQSYEQYF. CDR3 DNA sequence: TGCAGCGTTGCCCCCTACGGACAGTCCTACGAGCAGTACTTC.

The chain couples TRBV28 to TRBJ1-1; D is unclear. With 4 bases removed from V and 1 base from J, the gap between germline ends came to 10 bases. This CDR3 comprises 14 residues. Per germline, CDR1 MDHEN and CDR2 SYDVKM. The CDR3: CASSYPQANTEAFF. The CDR3 DNA is TGTGCCAGCAGTTACCCTCAGGCGAACACTGAAGCTTTCTTT.

CDR3 residues: CASSEVLNQPQHF. The CDR3 coding sequence is TGTGCCAGCAGTGAAGTTCTAAATCAGCCCCAGCATTTT. The rearrangement links TRBV6-5 to TRBJ1-5; D is ambiguous. CDR1 and CDR2 (germline): MNHEY, SVGAGI. V lost 5 bases and J lost 4, with 9 bases in between. The CDR3 has 13 residues.

This chain connects TRBV5-1 to TRBJ2-7; 13 bases map to TRBD2. This CDR3 has 14 residues. Germline CDR1 reads SGHRS; CDR2 reads YFSETQ. Germline trimming cut 8 bases from V and 0 bases from J; bases unmatched to any gene: 2. CDR3 residues: CASGTSGISYEQYF. In nucleotides, the CDR3 is TGCGCCAGTGGGACTAGCGGGATCTCCTACGAGCAGTACTTC.

This CDR3 is CASGRGQETQYF. The CDR3 bases are TGTGCCAGTGGCAGGGGGCAAGAGACCCAGTACTTC. This sequence joins TRBV19 and TRBJ2-5; 7 bases are shared with TRBD1. The CDR3 totals 12 residues. Trimming cost V 8 bases and J 2 bases; bases outside gene matches: 2. The germline V gene encodes CDR1 LNHDA and CDR2 SQIVND (reference sequence).

The J gene is TRBJ1-1, the V gene TRBV6-5; the match to TRBD1 covers 8 bases. With V trimmed by 5 bases and J by 1 base, 3 bases remained unmatched. The V gene's germline CDR1 is MNHEY and CDR2 SVGAGI. The CDR3 is made up of 14 amino acids. DNA for the CDR3: TGTGCCAGCAGTCGGGGGACAGGGAACACTGAAGCTTTCTTT. Its translation is CASSRGTGNTEAFF.

The chain links TRBV4-2 to TRBJ2-1; D perhaps matches TRBD2 (7 bases). The CDR3 is 16 residues long. The germline V gene has CDR1 LGHNA and CDR2 YNFKEQ. The V end was cut by 1 base, the J end by 2 bases, with 12 bases between. The CDR3 DNA is TGTGCCAGCAGCCAAGCTACAGGGACTACCTACAATGAGCAGTTCTTC. Its protein product is CASSQATGTTYNEQFF.

This sequence joins TRBV11-2 and TRBJ2-2, with D perhaps TRBD2 (5 bases). V was clipped by 5 bases and J by 6 bases, with 10 bases between them. Per germline, CDR1 SGHAT and CDR2 FQNNGV. The CDR3 is 13 residues long. The CDR3 spells CASSLGEPGELFF. CDR3 DNA: TGTGCCAGCAGCCTGGGAGAGCCCGGGGAGCTGTTTTTT.

This chain connects TRBV18 to TRBJ1-1; D possibly corresponds to TRBD1 (5 bases). V shed 4 bases and J shed 1 base, with 10 bases lying between them. Germline V CDR1 and CDR2: KGHSH, LQKENI. CDR3 length equals 14 residues. The CDR3 region has the DNA TGTGCCAGCTCACTTCAGGGCGAGAACACTGAAGCTTTCTTT. This sequence encodes CASSLQGENTEAFF.

This clone has a single count. The J gene is TRBJ1-5, the V gene TRBV2; no clear D. Germline CDR1 reads SNHLY; CDR2 reads FYNNEI. The V end lost 9 bases, the J end lost 6 bases, and 18 bases lay between the germline ends. This CDR3 region has 14 residues. The CDR3 nucleotides are TGTGCCAGTCGCGCCCTGATGGGAGGTCAGCCCCAGCATTTT. This translates into CASRALMGGQPQHF.

A word on this clone: The junction shows a germline mismatch at one end, possibly a read error. The chain combines TRBV7-7 with TRBJ2-1, with 8 bases lining up with TRBD1. Germline CDR1 and CDR2: SSHAT and FNYEAQ (reference sequence). The length of the CDR3 is 15 residues. The CDR3 DNA reads as TGTGCTAGCAGCTTAGCTTGGACAGGGCAAGATGAGCAGTTCTTC. It codes for CASSLAWTGQDEQFF.

The J gene is TRBJ1-3, the V gene TRBV27; 7 bases match TRBD1. The CDR3 totals 15 residues. Per germline, CDR1 MNHEY and CDR2 SMNVEV (reference sequence). With V trimmed by 6 bases and J by 0 bases, 5 bases remained unmatched. The CDR3 spells CASRRQGRSGNTIYF. In DNA form, the CDR3 reads TGTGCCAGCAGGCGACAGGGCCGCTCTGGAAACACCATATATTTT.

The genes are TRBV4-2 and TRBJ2-7; 14 nucleotides agree with TRBD2. The junction had 17 bases not matched to a gene; V was cut back by 1 base and J by 3 bases. Germline V gene data show CDR1 as LGHNA and CDR2 as YNFKEQ. The CDR3 consists of 21 residues. CDR3 loop: CASSQVGGSRTSGGRSYEQYF. In DNA, the CDR3 is TGTGCCAGCAGCCAAGTGGGTGGTAGTCGGACTAGCGGGGGGCGGAGCTACGAGCAGTACTTC.